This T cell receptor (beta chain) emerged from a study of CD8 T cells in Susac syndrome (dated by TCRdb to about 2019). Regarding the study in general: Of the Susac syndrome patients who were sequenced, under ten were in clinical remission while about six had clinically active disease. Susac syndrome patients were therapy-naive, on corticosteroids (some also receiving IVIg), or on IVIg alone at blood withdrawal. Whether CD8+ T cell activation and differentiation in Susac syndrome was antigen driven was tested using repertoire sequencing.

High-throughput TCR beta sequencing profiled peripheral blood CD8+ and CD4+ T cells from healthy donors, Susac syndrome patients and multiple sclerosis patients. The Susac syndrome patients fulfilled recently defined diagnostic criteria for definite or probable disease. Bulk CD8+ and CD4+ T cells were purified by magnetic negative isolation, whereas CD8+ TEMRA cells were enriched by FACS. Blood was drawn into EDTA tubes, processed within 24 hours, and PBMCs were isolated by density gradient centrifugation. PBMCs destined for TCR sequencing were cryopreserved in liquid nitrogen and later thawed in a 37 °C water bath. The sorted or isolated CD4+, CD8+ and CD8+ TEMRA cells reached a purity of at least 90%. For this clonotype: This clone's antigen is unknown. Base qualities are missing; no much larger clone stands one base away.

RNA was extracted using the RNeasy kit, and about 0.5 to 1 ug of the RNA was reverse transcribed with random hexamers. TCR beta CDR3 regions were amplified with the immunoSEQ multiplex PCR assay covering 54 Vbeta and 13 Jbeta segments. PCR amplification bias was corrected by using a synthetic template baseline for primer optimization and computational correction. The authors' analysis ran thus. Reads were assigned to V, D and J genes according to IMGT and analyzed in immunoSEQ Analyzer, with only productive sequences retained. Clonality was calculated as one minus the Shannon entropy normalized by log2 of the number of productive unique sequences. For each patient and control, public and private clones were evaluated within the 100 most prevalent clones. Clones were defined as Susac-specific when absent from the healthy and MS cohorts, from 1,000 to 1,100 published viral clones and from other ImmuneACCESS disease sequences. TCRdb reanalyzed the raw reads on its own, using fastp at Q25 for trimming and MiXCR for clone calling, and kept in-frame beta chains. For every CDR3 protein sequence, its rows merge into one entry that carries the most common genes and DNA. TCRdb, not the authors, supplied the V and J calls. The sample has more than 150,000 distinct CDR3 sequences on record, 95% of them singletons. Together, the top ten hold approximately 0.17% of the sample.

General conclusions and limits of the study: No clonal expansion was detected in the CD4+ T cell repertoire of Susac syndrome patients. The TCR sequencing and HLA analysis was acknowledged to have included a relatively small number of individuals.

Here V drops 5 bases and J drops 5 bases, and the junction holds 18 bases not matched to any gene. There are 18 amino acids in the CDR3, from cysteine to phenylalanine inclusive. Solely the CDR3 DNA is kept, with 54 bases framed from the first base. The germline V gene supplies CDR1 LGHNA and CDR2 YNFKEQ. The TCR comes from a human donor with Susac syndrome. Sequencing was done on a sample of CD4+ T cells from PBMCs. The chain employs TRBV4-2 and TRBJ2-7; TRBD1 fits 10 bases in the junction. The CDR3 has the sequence CASSSGTGAPSGLDEQYF. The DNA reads TGTGCCAGCAGCTCCGGGACAGGGGCCCCCAGTGGGTTAGACGAGCAGTACTTC.